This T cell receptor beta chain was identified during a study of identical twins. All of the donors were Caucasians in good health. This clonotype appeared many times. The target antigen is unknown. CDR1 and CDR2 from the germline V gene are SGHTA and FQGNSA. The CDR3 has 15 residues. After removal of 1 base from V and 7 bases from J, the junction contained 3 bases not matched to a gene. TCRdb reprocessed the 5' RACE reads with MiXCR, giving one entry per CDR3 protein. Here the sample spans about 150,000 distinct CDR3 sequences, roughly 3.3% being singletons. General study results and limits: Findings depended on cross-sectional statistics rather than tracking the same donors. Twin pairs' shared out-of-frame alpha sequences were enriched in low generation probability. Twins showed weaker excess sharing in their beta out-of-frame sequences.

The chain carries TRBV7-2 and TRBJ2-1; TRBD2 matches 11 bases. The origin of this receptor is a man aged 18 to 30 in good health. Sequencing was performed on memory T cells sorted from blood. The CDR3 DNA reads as TGTGCCAGCAGCTTAGGAGCTAGCGGGAGGAATGAGCAGTTCTTC. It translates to CASSLGASGRNEQFF.